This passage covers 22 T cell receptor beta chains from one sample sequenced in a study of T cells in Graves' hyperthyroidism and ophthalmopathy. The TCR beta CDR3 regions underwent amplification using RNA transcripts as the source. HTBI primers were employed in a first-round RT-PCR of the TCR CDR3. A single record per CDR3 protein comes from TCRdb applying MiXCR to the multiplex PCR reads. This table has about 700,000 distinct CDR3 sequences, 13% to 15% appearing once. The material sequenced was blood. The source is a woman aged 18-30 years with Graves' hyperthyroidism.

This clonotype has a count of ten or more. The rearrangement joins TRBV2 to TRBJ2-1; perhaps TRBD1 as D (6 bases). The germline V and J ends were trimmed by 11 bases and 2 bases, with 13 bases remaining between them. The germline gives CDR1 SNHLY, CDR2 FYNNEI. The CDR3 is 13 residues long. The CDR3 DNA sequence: TGTGCCGTTCGAAGGACAGCCTACAATGAGCAGTTCTTC. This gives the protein CAVRRTAYNEQFF.

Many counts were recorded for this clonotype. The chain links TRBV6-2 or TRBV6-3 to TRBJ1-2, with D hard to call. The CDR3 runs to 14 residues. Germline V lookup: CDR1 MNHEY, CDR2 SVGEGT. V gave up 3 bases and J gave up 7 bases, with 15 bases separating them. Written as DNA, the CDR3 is TGTGCCAGCAGTTATGGGGATTCGGTGGCTGGCTACACCTTC. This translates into CASSYGDSVAGYTF.

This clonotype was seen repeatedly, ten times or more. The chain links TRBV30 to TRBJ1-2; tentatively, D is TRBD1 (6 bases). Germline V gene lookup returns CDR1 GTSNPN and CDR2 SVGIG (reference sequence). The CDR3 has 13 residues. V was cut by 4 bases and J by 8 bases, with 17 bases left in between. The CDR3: CAWNSGRGRGYTF. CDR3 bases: TGTGCCTGGAACTCCGGCAGGGGCAGGGGCTACACCTTC.

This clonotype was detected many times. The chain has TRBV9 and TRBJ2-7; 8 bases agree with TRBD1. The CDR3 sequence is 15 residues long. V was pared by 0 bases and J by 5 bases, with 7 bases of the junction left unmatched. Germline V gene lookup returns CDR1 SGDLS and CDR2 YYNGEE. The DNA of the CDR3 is TGTGCCAGCAGCGTAGGGCAGGGGGCGCCGGACGAGCAGTACTTC. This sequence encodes CASSVGQGAPDEQYF.

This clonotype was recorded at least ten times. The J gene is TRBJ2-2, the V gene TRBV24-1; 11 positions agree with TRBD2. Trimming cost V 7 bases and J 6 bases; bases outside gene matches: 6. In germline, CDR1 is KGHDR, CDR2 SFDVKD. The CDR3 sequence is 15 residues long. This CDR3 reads CATSGTSGRAGELFF. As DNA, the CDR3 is TGTGCCACCAGCGGGACTAGCGGTAGGGCCGGGGAGCTGTTTTTT.

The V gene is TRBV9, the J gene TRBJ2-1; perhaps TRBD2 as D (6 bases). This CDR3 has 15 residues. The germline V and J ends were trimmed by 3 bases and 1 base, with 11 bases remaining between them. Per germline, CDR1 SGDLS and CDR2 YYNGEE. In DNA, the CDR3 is TGTGCCAGCAGCGCCTCCGGGACTTCCTACAATGAGCAGTTCTTC. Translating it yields CASSASGTSYNEQFF.

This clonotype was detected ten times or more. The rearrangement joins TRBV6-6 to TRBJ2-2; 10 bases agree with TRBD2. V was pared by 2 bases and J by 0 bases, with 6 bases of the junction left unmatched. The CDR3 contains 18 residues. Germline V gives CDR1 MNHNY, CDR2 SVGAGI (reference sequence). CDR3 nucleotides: TGTGCCAGCAGTTACATCCCTAGCGGGAGACCGAACACCGGGGAGCTGTTTTTT. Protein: CASSYIPSGRPNTGELFF.

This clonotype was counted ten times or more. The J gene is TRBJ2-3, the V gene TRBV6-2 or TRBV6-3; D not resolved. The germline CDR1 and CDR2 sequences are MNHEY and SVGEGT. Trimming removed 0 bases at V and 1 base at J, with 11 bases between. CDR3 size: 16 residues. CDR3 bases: TGTGCCAGCAGTTACTCGCCTTTTGAGGGCACAGATACGCAGTATTTT. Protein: CASSYSPFEGTDTQYF.

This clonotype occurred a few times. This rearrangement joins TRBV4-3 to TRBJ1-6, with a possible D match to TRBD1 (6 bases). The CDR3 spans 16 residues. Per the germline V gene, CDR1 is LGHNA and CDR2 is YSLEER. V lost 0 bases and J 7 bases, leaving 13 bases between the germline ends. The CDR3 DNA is TGCGCCAGCAGCCAAGAACCCCAGGGGAGCAATTCACCCCTCCACTTT. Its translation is CASSQEPQGSNSPLHF.

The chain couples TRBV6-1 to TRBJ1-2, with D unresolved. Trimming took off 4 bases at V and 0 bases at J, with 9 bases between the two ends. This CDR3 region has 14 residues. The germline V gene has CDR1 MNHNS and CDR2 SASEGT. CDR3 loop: CASSVPEANYGYTF. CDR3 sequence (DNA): TGTGCCAGCAGTGTACCTGAAGCTAACTATGGCTACACCTTC.

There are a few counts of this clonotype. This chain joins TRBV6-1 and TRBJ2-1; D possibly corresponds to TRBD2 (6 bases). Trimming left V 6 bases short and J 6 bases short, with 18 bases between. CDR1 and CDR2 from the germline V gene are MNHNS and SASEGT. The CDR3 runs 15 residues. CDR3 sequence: CASSRGTRRGNEQFF. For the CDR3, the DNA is TGTGCCAGCAGCCGCGGGACTCGGAGGGGCAATGAGCAGTTCTTC.

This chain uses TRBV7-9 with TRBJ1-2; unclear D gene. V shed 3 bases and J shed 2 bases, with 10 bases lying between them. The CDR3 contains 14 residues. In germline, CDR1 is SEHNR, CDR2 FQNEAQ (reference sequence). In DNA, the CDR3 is TGTGCCAGCAGCTTTATCGCCGTCAACTATGGCTACACCTTC. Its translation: CASSFIAVNYGYTF.

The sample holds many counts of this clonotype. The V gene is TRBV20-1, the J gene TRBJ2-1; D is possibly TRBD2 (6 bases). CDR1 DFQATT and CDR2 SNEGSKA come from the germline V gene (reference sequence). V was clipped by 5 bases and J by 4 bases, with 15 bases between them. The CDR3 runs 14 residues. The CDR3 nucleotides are TGCAGTGCTGAACTAGCATACCCGTACAATGAGCAGTTCTTC. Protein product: CSAELAYPYNEQFF.

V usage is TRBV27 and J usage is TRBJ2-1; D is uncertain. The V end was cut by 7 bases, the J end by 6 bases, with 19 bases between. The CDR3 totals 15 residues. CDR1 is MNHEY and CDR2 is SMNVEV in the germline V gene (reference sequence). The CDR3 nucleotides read TGTGCCAGCACCCCCCAAGGCCCACGAGGCAATGAGCAGTTCTTC. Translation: CASTPQGPRGNEQFF.

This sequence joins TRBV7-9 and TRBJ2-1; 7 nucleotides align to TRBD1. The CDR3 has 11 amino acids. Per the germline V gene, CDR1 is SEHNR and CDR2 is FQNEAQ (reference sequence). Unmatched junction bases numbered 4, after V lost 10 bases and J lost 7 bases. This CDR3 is CAMYRGNEQFF. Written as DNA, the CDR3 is TGTGCCATGTACAGGGGTAATGAGCAGTTCTTC.

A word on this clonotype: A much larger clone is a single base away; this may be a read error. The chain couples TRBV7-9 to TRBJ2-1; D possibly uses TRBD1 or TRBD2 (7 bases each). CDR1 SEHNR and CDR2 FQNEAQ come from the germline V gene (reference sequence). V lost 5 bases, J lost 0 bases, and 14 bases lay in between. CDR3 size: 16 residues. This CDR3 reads CASSQGGGSSYNEQFF. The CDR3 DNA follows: TGTGCCAGCAGCCAAGGGGGCGGGAGCTCCTACAATGAGCAGTTCTTC.

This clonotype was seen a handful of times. The CDR3 region has the DNA TGTGCCAGCAGCCCCTCCGCGCGGGAGGATGGCGAGCAGTACTTC. The encoded protein is CASSPSAREDGEQYF. The rearrangement links TRBV9 to TRBJ2-7; 8 bases agree with TRBD2. The CDR3 has 15 residues. Trimming cost V 4 bases and J 6 bases; bases outside gene matches: 12. Germline assignment: CDR1 SGDLS and CDR2 YYNGEE.

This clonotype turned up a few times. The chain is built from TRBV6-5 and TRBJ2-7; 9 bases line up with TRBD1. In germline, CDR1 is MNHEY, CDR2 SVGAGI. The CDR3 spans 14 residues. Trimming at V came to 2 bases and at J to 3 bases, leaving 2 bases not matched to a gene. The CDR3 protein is CASSYEDRGYEQYF. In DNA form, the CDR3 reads TGTGCCAGCAGTTACGAGGACAGGGGCTACGAGCAGTACTTC.

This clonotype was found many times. CDR3 sequence (DNA): TGTGCCTGGAGGGGACAGGGAATCACTGAAGCTTTCTTT. Protein product: CAWRGQGITEAFF. The rearrangement joins TRBV30 to TRBJ1-1; the match to TRBD1 covers 9 bases. This CDR3 comprises 13 residues. Trimming cost V 3 bases and J 4 bases; bases outside gene matches: 3. Germline CDR1 and CDR2: GTSNPN and SVGIG (reference sequence).

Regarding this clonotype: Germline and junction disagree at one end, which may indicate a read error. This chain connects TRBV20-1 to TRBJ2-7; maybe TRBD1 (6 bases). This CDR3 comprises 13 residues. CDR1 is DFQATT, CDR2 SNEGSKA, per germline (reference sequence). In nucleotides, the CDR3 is TGCAGTGCTAGGGGCAGGGGCTCCCACGAGCAGTACTTC. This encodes CSARGRGSHEQYF.

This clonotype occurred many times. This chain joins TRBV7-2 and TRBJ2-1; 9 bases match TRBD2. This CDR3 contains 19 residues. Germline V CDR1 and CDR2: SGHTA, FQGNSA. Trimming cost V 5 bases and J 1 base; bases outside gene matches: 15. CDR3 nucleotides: TGTGCCAGCAGCCGTAACACTGTTATAGCGGGAGAGTCCTACAATGAGCAGTTCTTC. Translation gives CASSRNTVIAGESYNEQFF.

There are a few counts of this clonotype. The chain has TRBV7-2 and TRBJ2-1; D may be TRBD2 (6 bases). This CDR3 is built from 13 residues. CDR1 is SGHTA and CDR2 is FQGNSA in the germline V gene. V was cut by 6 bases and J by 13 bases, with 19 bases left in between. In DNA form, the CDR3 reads TGTGCCAGCAGTTCGCTACAGAGACTAGGTCAGTTCTTC. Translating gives CASSSLQRLGQFF.